The clone carrying this T cell receptor beta chain was seen ten or more times. Its antigen is currently unknown. The data are from a study of naive and memory T cell subsets. Overall study findings and caveats: TCR transcript changes with activation or differentiation may affect this RNA method.

Germline CDR1 is SGHTA and CDR2 is FQGNSA. The CDR3 loop spans 15 amino acids. Deletions cut 7 bases from V and 3 bases from J, with 16 bases between. Ligated cDNA underwent four rounds of PCR with nested alpha and beta constant region primers and SP2. Alpha and beta constant region primers primed reverse transcription for blood and skin samples. Each CDR3 protein is one row after TCRdb ran MiXCR on the 5' RACE reads. Of more than 55,000 distinct CDR3 sequences listed, 7.6% are singletons. A UMI-containing oligonucleotide was joined by 3' ligation to the TCR cDNA template. Input was roughly 1 to 1000 ng of DNase-treated total RNA without cell sorting.

The rearrangement joins TRBV7-2 to TRBJ1-5, with D maybe TRBD1 (6 bases). This receptor was identified in a female donor in good health. CDR3 protein: CASNGGGGHNQPQHF. As DNA, the CDR3 is TGTGCCAGCAACGGGGGGGGCGGACACAATCAGCCCCAGCATTTT. Supplemented by reference TRBV7-2 and TRBJ1-5, the full variable domain reads GAGVSQSPSNKVTEKGKDVELRCDPISGHTALYWYRQSLGQGLEFLIYFQGNSAPDKSGLPSDRFSAERTGGSVSTLTIQRTQQEDSAVYLCASNGGGGHNQPQHFGDGTRLSIL.